This is a list of T cell receptor beta chains from one sample in a study of OX40 agonist ivuxolimab in advanced cancers. Some clones are missing from TCRdb's copy, which holds only in-frame ones; the method was immunoSEQ multiplex PCR. The sample includes over 70,000 clones, 80% to 90% seen only once; the top ten take 0.19%. The specimen comprised CD4+ or CD8+ T cells sorted from blood, sampled in a trial of the OX40 agonist ivuxolimab. The receptors originated from an adult with an advanced solid tumor such as melanoma, head and neck, liver or kidney cancer. Both conserved end residues are part of each CDR3. Fields, in order: D gene, clone size, J gene, V gene, CDR3 DNA, CDR3 protein. D genes are given only for firm matches. Size is stated for part of the rows, as once, few or many counts, or as a class when the clone is expanded.

TRBD1	-	TRBJ2-5	TRBV7-3	TGTGCCAGCAGCTCCGGACAGGGAGAGACCCAGTACTTC	CASSSGQGETQYF
-	-	TRBJ1-4	TRBV2	TGTGCCAGCAGTGAAGTCCAGGAGTGGGAAAAACTGTTTTTT	CASSEVQEWEKLFF
-	once	TRBJ2-1	TRBV28	TGTGCCAGCAGGGGGGAATTATTCGGGGATGAGCAGTTCTTC	CASRGELFGDEQFF
TRBD1	-	TRBJ2-7	TRBV6-1	TGTGCCAGCAGAAGACAGGGAGCCTACGAGCAGTACTTC	CASRRQGAYEQYF
-	-	TRBJ2-7	TRBV5-3	TGTGCCAGAAGGGAACCTAGCAAGACCCGGGCCTTACCCTACGAGCAGTACTTC	CARREPSKTRALPYEQYF
-	-	TRBJ2-3	TRBV9	TGTGCCAGCAGCCCCATGGGGGAGTCAGATACGCAGTATTTT	CASSPMGESDTQYF
-	-	TRBJ1-5	TRBV19	TGTGCCAGTAGTATATTGGGGGATCAGCCCCAGCATTTT	CASSILGDQPQHF
TRBD2	-	TRBJ2-7	TRBV11-2	TGTGCCAGCAGCTCGACTAGCGGGAGGGTGCTCGAGCAGTACTTC	CASSSTSGRVLEQYF
-	-	TRBJ1-5	TRBV28	TGTGCCAGCAGGTCAACCCGGTCCCAGCATTTT	CASRSTRSQHF
TRBD2	-	TRBJ2-1	TRBV9	TGTGCCAGCAGCGTAGGGCTAGCGGTATACAATGAGCAGTTCTTC	CASSVGLAVYNEQFF
-	-	TRBJ2-3	TRBV19	TGTGCCAGTACCGCGGCGCAGGCCTCATGGTCAGATACGCAGTATTTT	CASTAAQASWSDTQYF
TRBD2	-	TRBJ2-1	TRBV7-2	TGTGCCAGCAGCTCCCAGGGACTAGCTACGGGTGAGCAGTTCTTC	CASSSQGLATGEQFF
TRBD2	once	TRBJ2-1	TRBV7-3	TGTGCCAGCAGCTTTACGGGACTAGCGAACAATGAGCAGTTCTTC	CASSFTGLANNEQFF
-	-	TRBJ2-5	TRBV5-4	TGTGCCAGCAGCAGGGACACCATGGGGACCCAGTACTTC	CASSRDTMGTQYF
TRBD2	-	TRBJ2-5	TRBV7-2	TGTGCCAGCAGCCGACTAGCGGAAGAGACCCAGTACTTC	CASSRLAEETQYF
-	-	TRBJ1-3	TRBV2	TGTGCCAGCAAGACCACAGGGAGGGGAAACACCATATATTTT	CASKTTGRGNTIYF
-	-	TRBJ1-1	TRBV2	TGTGCCAGCAGGGGCCTGTCTCCGAACACTGAAGCTTTCTTT	CASRGLSPNTEAFF
TRBD1	-	TRBJ2-1	TRBV7-3	TGTGCCAGCAGTCGGACAGGACGGTACAATGAGCAGTTCTTC	CASSRTGRYNEQFF
-	-	TRBJ1-6	TRBV28	TGTGCCAGCAGTCCCTACTATAATTCACCCCTCCACTTT	CASSPYYNSPLHF
TRBD2	-	TRBJ2-3	TRBV28	TGTGCCAGCAGTTATTCGGGACTAGCGGAGGATACGCAGTATTTT	CASSYSGLAEDTQYF
-	-	TRBJ1-1	TRBV29-1	TGCAGCGTTTCTCCGGGGAAGGGTCTTGGTAGGAACACTGAAGCTTTCTTT	CSVSPGKGLGRNTEAFF
-	-	TRBJ2-2	TRBV7-2	TGTGCCAGCAGCTTAAGGCCAGAGAGGGGTGCCGGGGAGCTGTTTTTT	CASSLRPERGAGELFF